The 21 T cell receptor beta chains reported below all come from one sample, sequenced in a study of T cells after posttransplantation cyclophosphamide. Produced via immunoSEQ multiplex PCR; TCRdb's table is partial and in-frame only. This sample carries 25,000 to 35,000 clones, none of them present only once. Sequences were obtained from PBMCs. These TCRs come from a woman aged 30 to 39 in good health and a related stem cell transplant donor.

There are a few counts of this clone. The chain recombines TRBV7-2 with TRBJ2-1, with TRBD2 matching over 9 bases. The CDR3 covers 18 residues. Germline loops: CDR1 SGHTA, CDR2 FQGNSA. After removal of 5 bases from V and 3 bases from J, the junction contained 14 bases not matched to a gene. The CDR3 sequence is CASSRRRLAAGVYNEQFF. CDR3 DNA: TGTGCCAGCAGCCGAAGACGACTAGCGGCGGGGGTCTACAATGAGCAGTTCTTC.

Many counts were recorded for this clone. This CDR3 is CASRNREGYEQYF. DNA for the CDR3: TGTGCCAGTAGAAACAGGGAAGGCTACGAGCAGTACTTC. The rearrangement joins TRBV19 to TRBJ2-7, with a tentative D call TRBD1 (6 bases). CDR1 is LNHDA and CDR2 is SQIVND in the germline V gene (reference sequence). The CDR3 covers 13 residues. V was clipped by 6 bases and J by 3 bases, with 12 bases between them.

This clone has at least ten counts. This rearrangement joins TRBV4-3 to TRBJ1-2; D is uncertain. In germline, CDR1 is LGHNA, CDR2 YSLEER. The V gene lost 0 bases and the J gene lost 4 bases, with 15 bases spanning the gap. CDR3 length: 16 residues. The CDR3: CASSQEVGNEGYGYTF. The CDR3 DNA reads TGCGCCAGCAGCCAAGAAGTTGGTAACGAGGGCTATGGCTACACCTTC.

This clone was counted between two and nine times. This chain connects TRBV25-1 to TRBJ2-3, with 8 bases fitting TRBD2. This CDR3 contains 15 residues. The trim removed 3 bases at V and 4 bases at J, leaving 6 bases unmatched. Germline V CDR1 and CDR2: MGHDK, SYGVNS. The CDR3 region has the DNA TGTGCCAGCAGTGAGGATAGCGGGGAACCAGATACGCAGTATTTT. Its protein product is CASSEDSGEPDTQYF.

This clone was counted many times. The gene calls are TRBV19 and TRBJ1-6, with TRBD1 matching over 10 bases. CDR1 is LNHDA, CDR2 SQIVND, per germline (reference sequence). The CDR3 has 17 residues. The junction had 15 bases not matched to a gene; V was cut back by 3 bases and J by 13 bases. The CDR3 reads CASSIGVYRTGGSPLHF. CDR3 in DNA: TGTGCCAGTAGTATCGGGGTTTATCGGACAGGGGGATCGCCCCTCCACTTT. The variable domain in full, with the rest retrieved from reference TRBV19 and TRBJ1-6, is DGGITQSPKYLFRKEGQNVTLSCEQNLNHDAMYWYRQDPGQGLRLIYYSQIVNDFQKGDIAEGYSVSREKKESFPLTVTSAQKNPTAFYLCASSIGVYRTGGSPLHFGNGTRLTVT.

In its sample, this clone was seen many times. The rearrangement uses TRBV9 and TRBJ2-7; D is uncertain. Germline CDR1 SGDLS, CDR2 YYNGEE. The CDR3 has 12 amino acids. The V end lost 0 bases, the J end lost 6 bases, and 7 bases lay between the germline ends. CDR3 sequence (DNA): TGTGCCAGCAGCGTAGACACAGCCGAGCAGTACTTC. Protein product: CASSVDTAEQYF.

In its sample, this clone was seen many times. This rearrangement joins TRBV11-2 to TRBJ1-1, with D perhaps matching TRBD1 (5 bases). V was shortened by 8 bases and J by 4 bases, with 20 bases between the two germline ends. The germline gives CDR1 SGHAT, CDR2 FQNNGV. This CDR3 is 15 amino acids long. Here the CDR3 DNA reads TGTGCCAGCCACTTCGGGGGGGGTTCGGGCACTGAAGCTTTCTTT. As protein: CASHFGGGSGTEAFF. Full variable domain (rest looked up from reference TRBV11-2 and TRBJ1-1): EAGVAQSPRYKIIEKRQSVAFWCNPISGHATLYWYQQILGQGPKLLIQFQNNGVVDDSQLPKDRFSAERLKGVDSTLKIQPAKLEDSAVYLCASHFGGGSGTEAFFGQGTRLTVV.

V and J are TRBV5-1 and TRBJ1-2; D is unclear. The germline CDR1 and CDR2 sequences are SGHRS and YFSETQ. Trimming stripped 0 bases from V and 1 base from J, with 10 bases between. The CDR3 has 15 amino acids. Written as DNA, the CDR3 is TGCGCCAGCAGCTTGGAGGGCATCATTAACTATGGCTACACCTTC. This encodes CASSLEGIINYGYTF.

This chain uses TRBV11-2 with TRBJ2-3; the match to TRBD1 covers 8 bases. The V gene's germline CDR1 is SGHAT and CDR2 FQNNGV. This CDR3 spans 16 amino acids. The J segment lost 4 bases and the V segment lost 4 bases, leaving 10 bases of the junction unmatched. The DNA of the CDR3 is TGTGCCAGCAGCTCGAGACCTGGACAGGGAGCAGATACGCAGTATTTT. As protein: CASSSRPGQGADTQYF.

This clone occurred many times. This chain uses TRBV10-3 with TRBJ1-1; unclear D gene. With 9 bases removed from V and 1 base from J, the gap between germline ends came to 12 bases. Germline V gives CDR1 ENHRY, CDR2 SYGVKD. The CDR3 consists of 13 residues. CDR3: CAISVGSNTEAFF. In DNA form, the CDR3 reads TGTGCCATTTCGGTGGGCTCGAACACTGAAGCTTTCTTT.

This clone was detected many times. V is TRBV6-5 and J is TRBJ1-2; 12 bases fit TRBD1. Germline V CDR1 and CDR2: MNHEY, SVGAGI. The CDR3 consists of 15 residues. V was pared by 6 bases and J by 7 bases, with 9 bases of the junction left unmatched. DNA for the CDR3: TGTGCCAGCAGGACCGGGACAGGGGGCGCCGGTGGCTACACCTTC. Translating it yields CASRTGTGGAGGYTF.

This clone was found many times. The chain has TRBV4-3 and TRBJ1-6; D is ambiguous. The length of the CDR3 is 16 residues. V dropped 0 bases and J dropped 10 bases, with 16 bases sitting between them. The germline V gene encodes CDR1 LGHNA and CDR2 YSLEER. The CDR3 DNA is TGCGCCAGCAGCCAAGAGCGGGCCTCCCAGCACTCACCCCTCCACTTT. Protein sequence: CASSQERASQHSPLHF.

This clone was detected ten times or more. Mismatch with germline at one junction end may stem from a read error. The rearrangement joins TRBV6-1 to TRBJ2-5; D perhaps matches TRBD1 (7 bases). CDR3 length: 14 residues. Germline values: CDR1 MNHNS, CDR2 SASEGT. The CDR3, as DNA: TGTGCCAGCAGACCGGGACAGCGACTAGAGGCCCAGTACTTC. It encodes CASRPGQRLEAQYF.

This clone has a count of ten or more. The chain combines TRBV28 with TRBJ1-5; tentatively, D is TRBD1 (5 bases). The V end lost 1 base, the J end lost 6 bases, and 13 bases lay between the germline ends. This CDR3 is built from 15 residues. Germline CDR1 and CDR2: MDHEN and SYDVKM. As DNA, the CDR3 is TGTGCCAGCAGTTTATTGGGGAGGGGAGGTCAGCCCCAGCATTTT. Amino acid sequence: CASSLLGRGGQPQHF.

This clone was observed at least ten times. This chain joins TRBV11-2 and TRBJ1-1; D is undetermined. V was clipped by 5 bases and J by 2 bases, with 18 bases between them. Germline assignment: CDR1 SGHAT and CDR2 FQNNGV. The CDR3 totals 16 residues. The CDR3 nucleotides are TGTGCCAGCAGCGTAAACAGCAACACTCCAAACACTGAAGCTTTCTTT. Residues: CASSVNSNTPNTEAFF.

This clone was counted at least ten times. The chain uses TRBV5-1 and TRBJ2-2, with D possibly being TRBD1 (6 bases). The CDR3 sequence is 16 residues long. CDR1 and CDR2 from the germline V gene are SGHRS and YFSETQ. The V and J ends lost 3 bases and 4 bases respectively, with 16 bases between them. The CDR3 nucleotides read TGCGCCAGCAGCTCGGTAACAGGGATCAGCACCGGGGAGCTGTTTTTT. Its protein is CASSSVTGISTGELFF.

This clone was seen many times. The V call is TRBV2, the J call TRBJ1-1, with no clear D. Per the germline V gene, CDR1 is SNHLY and CDR2 is FYNNEI. The V gene lost 4 bases and the J gene lost 4 bases, with 16 bases spanning the gap. This CDR3 spans 15 amino acids. The CDR3 loop is CASSVDDTPLTEAFF. In nucleotides, the CDR3 is TGTGCCAGCAGTGTAGACGACACCCCCCTCACTGAAGCTTTCTTT.

This clone occurred many times. The chain recombines TRBV19 with TRBJ2-2; 10 nucleotides align to TRBD1. V lost 4 bases and J lost 4; bases outside the gene matches: 3. This CDR3 is built from 15 residues. CDR1 is LNHDA and CDR2 is SQIVND in the germline V gene (reference sequence). CDR3 region: CASSRDRGATGELFF. The CDR3 DNA sequence: TGTGCCAGTAGTAGGGACAGGGGCGCCACCGGGGAGCTGTTTTTT.

The chain couples TRBV24-1 to TRBJ2-5, with 8 bases identical to TRBD1. Per germline, CDR1 KGHDR and CDR2 SFDVKD. The CDR3 runs to 15 residues. The V and J ends lost 3 bases and 5 bases, in that order; junction bases with no gene match: 7. CDR3 coding DNA: TGTGCCACCAGTGATGGCAGGACAGGGATGGAGACCCAGTACTTC. Protein product: CATSDGRTGMETQYF.

Ten or more counts support this clone. The V call is TRBV6-5, the J call TRBJ1-1; D is uncertain. Germline CDR1 reads MNHEY; CDR2 reads SVGAGI. The CDR3 contains 16 residues. V lost 0 bases and J 5 bases, leaving 16 bases between the germline ends. The CDR3 DNA sequence: TGTGCCAGCAGTTACTCGACGGCGGGAAGAAGGACTGAAGCTTTCTTT. Encoded protein: CASSYSTAGRRTEAFF.

This chain links TRBV11-2 with TRBJ2-2, with TRBD1 as a possible D gene (6 bases). The V and J ends lost 0 bases and 3 bases respectively, with 14 bases between them. The CDR3 extends over 17 amino acids. Looked up from germline, CDR1 is SGHAT and CDR2 is FQNNGV. The CDR3 coding sequence is TGTGCCAGCAGCTTAGAATACAGGGTGAAGTACACCGGGGAGCTGTTTTTT. Amino acid sequence: CASSLEYRVKYTGELFF.